This TCR beta chain was recovered during a study of graft-versus-host responses after intestinal transplantation. The wider study: Tacrolimus plus steroids were given to all recipients for approximately three years, preceded by anti-thymocyte globulin induction.

The study's findings and limits: Patients with graft-donor T cell macrochimerism had high graft-versus-host to host-versus-graft clonal ratios in allografts. GvH clones detected in recipient marrow included some appearing first in ileum or blood.

Labeling with CFSE marked roughly 200,000 responder cells, which were plated with roughly 200,000 irradiated, violet-dye-labeled stimulator cells. Post-reaction, proliferating CD3+CD4+ and CD3+CD8+ responders (CFSE-low) were sorted. Measured with immunoSEQ multiplex PCR; TCRdb has only the in-frame clones, and not every one. In the table there are around 7,000 clones, roughly 34% of which are singletons. The germline V gene encodes CDR1 LGHNA and CDR2 YSLEER. CDR3 length: 14 amino acids. V lost 0 bases, J lost 5 bases, and 3 bases stayed unmatched. The sequences come from alloreactive CD8+ T cells from a mixed lymphocyte reaction culture, collected before transplantation. Subset denoted: CFSE-low proliferating T cells sorted from roughly six-day pre-transplant mixed lymphocyte reaction (GvH or HvG direction). This clonotype was obtained from a human patient who was an organ donor for intestinal transplantation. The chain has TRBV4-3 and TRBJ2-7; 8 nucleotides align to TRBD1. The CDR3 is CASSQDQGANEQYF. In DNA, the CDR3 is TGCGCCAGCAGCCAAGACCAGGGGGCCAACGAGCAGTACTTC.